These 4 T cell receptor beta chains originate from one sample sequenced in a study of blood T cell repertoires in COVID-19. Method: immunoSEQ multiplex PCR; TCRdb's copy keeps in-frame clones and lacks some. The table records around 260,000 clones, just over 85% of them present only once. Material for sequencing was peripheral blood. The receptors stem from a woman in her 30s with active or convalescent COVID-19.

This clone appeared once. The chain employs TRBV10-3 and TRBJ2-1, with TRBD2 matching over 13 bases. V was clipped by 3 bases and J by 7 bases; unmatched bases: 3. Germline V gives CDR1 ENHRY, CDR2 SYGVKD. CDR3 length equals 15 residues. CDR3: CAISDSTSGGNEQFF. CDR3 coding DNA: TGTGCCATCAGTGATTCGACTAGCGGGGGGAATGAGCAGTTCTTC.

This chain uses TRBV2 with TRBJ2-1; TRBD2 agrees at 11 bases. The length of the CDR3 is 17 residues. V lost 6 bases and J lost 1; bases outside the gene matches: 8. Germline CDR1 is SNHLY and CDR2 is FYNNEI. CDR3 nucleotides: TGTGCCAGCAGGGTTAGCGGGGGGGCGAGTTCCTACAATGAGCAGTTCTTC. Its translation: CASRVSGGASSYNEQFF. The whole variable domain, filled in from reference TRBV2 and TRBJ2-1, reads EPEVTQTPSHQVTQMGQEVILRCVPISNHLYFYWYRQILGQKVEFLVSFYNNEISEKSEIFDDQFSVERPDGSNFTLKIRSTKLEDSAMYFCASRVSGGASSYNEQFFGPGTRLTVL.

To note about this clone: An end of the junction differs from the germline gene, which may be a read error. This chain joins TRBV30 and TRBJ1-2; D is possibly TRBD1 (6 bases). Looked up from germline, CDR1 is GTSNPN and CDR2 is SVGIG (reference sequence). CDR3 length equals 12 residues. The CDR3 loop reads CAWSARRDISFF. CDR3 DNA sequence: TGTGCCTGGAGTGCCCGACGGGACATTTCCTTCTTC.

This clone is a singleton in its sample. The V gene is TRBV6-1, the J gene TRBJ2-7; TRBD1 matches at 12 bases. Germline CDR1 reads MNHNS; CDR2 reads SASEGT. The CDR3 consists of 16 residues. Trimming at V came to 1 base and at J to 4 bases, leaving 5 bases not matched to a gene. Here the CDR3 DNA reads TGTGCCAGCAGTGAAGAGGGGACAGGGGGCCGGTACGAGCAGTACTTC. It is translated as CASSEEGTGGRYEQYF.